The present entry profiles one TCR beta chain with its context. Unrecorded immune exposures were likely, despite nominal health at sampling. This entry belongs to a study of cytomegalovirus exposure and HLA in healthy donors. The CDR3 has 13 residues. Germline loops: CDR1 LNHDA, CDR2 SQIVND (reference sequence). V lost 3 bases and J lost 0, with 6 bases in between. PCR primers comprised 60 Vbeta and 13 Jbeta primers. Assay used: immunoSEQ multiplex PCR; TCRdb lists only in-frame clones, some missing. The sample yields roughly 75,000 clones, of which the top ten take up roughly 0.9%. Material for sequencing was PBMCs. The clonotype was recovered from a boy younger than 18 in good health and CMV-seronegative. The chain carries TRBV19 and TRBJ2-7; no clear D. The CDR3 sequence is CASSMKSSYEQYF. CDR3 nucleotides: TGTGCCAGTAGTATGAAGAGCTCCTACGAGCAGTACTTC.